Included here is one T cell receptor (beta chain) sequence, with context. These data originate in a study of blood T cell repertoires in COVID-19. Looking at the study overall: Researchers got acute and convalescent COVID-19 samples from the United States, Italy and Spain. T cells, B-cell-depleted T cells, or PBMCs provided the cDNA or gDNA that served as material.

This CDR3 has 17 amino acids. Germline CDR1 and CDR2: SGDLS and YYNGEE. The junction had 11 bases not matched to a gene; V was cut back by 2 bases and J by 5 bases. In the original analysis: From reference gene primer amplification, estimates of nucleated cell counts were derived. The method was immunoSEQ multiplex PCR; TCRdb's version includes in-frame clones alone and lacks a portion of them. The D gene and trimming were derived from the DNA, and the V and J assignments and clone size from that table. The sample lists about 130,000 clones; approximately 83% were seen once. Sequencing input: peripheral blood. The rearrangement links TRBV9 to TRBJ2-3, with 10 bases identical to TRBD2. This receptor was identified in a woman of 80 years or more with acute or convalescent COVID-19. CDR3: CASSVSPSGGAEDTQYF. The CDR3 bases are TGTGCCAGCAGCGTCTCCCCGAGCGGGGGGGCGGAAGATACGCAGTATTTT.